The clone carrying this T cell receptor (beta chain) was seen once. The data were taken from a study of blood T cell repertoires in COVID-19. The CDR3 extends over 12 amino acids. Germline loops: CDR1 LNHDA, CDR2 SQIVND (reference sequence). The ends were cut back, 5 bases at V and 3 bases at J, with 5 bases in the middle. Assay: immunoSEQ multiplex PCR; the TCRdb copy retains only in-frame clones and omits some. Of around 200,000 clones listed, about nine tenths are singletons. The chain links TRBV19 to TRBJ2-1; D gene unclear. The sample comprised peripheral blood. The sequence derives from a man between 18 and 29 years old with active or convalescent COVID-19. CDR3 in DNA: TGTGCCAGTAGTTTCAACTACAATGAGCAGTTCTTC. Encoded protein: CASSFNYNEQFF.